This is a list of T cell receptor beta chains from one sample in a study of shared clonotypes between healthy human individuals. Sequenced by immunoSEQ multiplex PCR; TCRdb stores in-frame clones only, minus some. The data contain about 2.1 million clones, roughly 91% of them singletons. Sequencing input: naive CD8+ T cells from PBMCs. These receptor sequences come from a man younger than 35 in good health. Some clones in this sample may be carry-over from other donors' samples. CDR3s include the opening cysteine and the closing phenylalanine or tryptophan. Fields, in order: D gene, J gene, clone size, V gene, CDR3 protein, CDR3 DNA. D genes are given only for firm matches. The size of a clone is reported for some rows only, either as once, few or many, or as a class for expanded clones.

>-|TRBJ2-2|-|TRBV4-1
CASSQEGQTNTGELFF
TGCGCCAGCAGCCAAGAAGGCCAGACAAACACCGGGGAGCTGTTTTTT
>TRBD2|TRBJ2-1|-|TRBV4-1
CASSLRAGGSSYNEQFF
TGCGCCAGCAGCCTTAGAGCGGGAGGGAGCTCCTACAATGAGCAGTTCTTC
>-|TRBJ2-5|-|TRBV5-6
CASSLGRAQETQYF
TGTGCCAGCAGCCTTGGCAGGGCCCAAGAGACCCAGTACTTC
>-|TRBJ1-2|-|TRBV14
CASSQDRTVYGYTF
TGTGCCAGCAGCCAAGACAGAACCGTCTATGGCTACACCTTC
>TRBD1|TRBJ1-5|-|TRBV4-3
CASSQDLGQGRSNQPQHF
TGCGCCAGCAGCCAAGATCTGGGACAGGGAAGAAGCAATCAGCCCCAGCATTTT
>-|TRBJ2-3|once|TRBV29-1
CSVERNSPDTQYF
TGCAGCGTTGAGCGTAACTCCCCAGATACGCAGTATTTT
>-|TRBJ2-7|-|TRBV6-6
CASSPPTSSYEQYF
TGTGCCAGCAGTCCCCCAACGAGCTCCTACGAGCAGTACTTC
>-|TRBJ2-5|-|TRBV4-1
CASSSQGTRETQYF
TGCGCCAGCAGCTCCCAGGGTACGAGAGAGACCCAGTACTTC
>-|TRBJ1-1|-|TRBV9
CASSPYLPDNPTEAFF
TGTGCCAGCAGCCCTTATCTACCGGACAATCCCACTGAAGCTTTCTTT
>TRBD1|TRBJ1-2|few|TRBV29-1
CSVVDREGYGYTF
TGCAGCGTTGTGGACAGGGAGGGCTATGGCTACACCTTC
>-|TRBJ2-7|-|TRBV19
CASHRSGGLFYEQYF
TGTGCCAGCCATCGATCCGGCGGGCTTTTCTACGAGCAGTACTTC
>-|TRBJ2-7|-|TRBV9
CASSARGVSPYEQYF
TGTGCCAGCAGCGCCCGCGGCGTTTCCCCCTACGAGCAGTACTTC
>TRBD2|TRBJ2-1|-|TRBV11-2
CASSSRTSRDNEQFF
TGTGCCAGCAGCTCCCGGACTAGTAGGGACAATGAGCAGTTCTTC
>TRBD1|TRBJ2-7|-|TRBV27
CASSLDRGDYEQYF
TGTGCCAGCAGTTTGGACAGGGGGGACTACGAGCAGTACTTC
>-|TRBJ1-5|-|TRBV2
CASSDGDQPQHF
TGTGCCAGCAGTGATGGTGATCAGCCCCAGCATTTT
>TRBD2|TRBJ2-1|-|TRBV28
CASSPPAGGPRYNEQFF
TGTGCCAGCAGTCCCCCGGCGGGAGGGCCTCGATACAATGAGCAGTTCTTC
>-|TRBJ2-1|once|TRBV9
CASSVEGGARSYNEQFF
TGTGCCAGCAGCGTAGAGGGGGGGGCACGCTCCTACAATGAGCAGTTCTTC
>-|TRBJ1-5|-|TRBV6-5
CASSPIPNQPQHF
TGTGCCAGCAGTCCGATACCCAATCAGCCCCAGCATTTT